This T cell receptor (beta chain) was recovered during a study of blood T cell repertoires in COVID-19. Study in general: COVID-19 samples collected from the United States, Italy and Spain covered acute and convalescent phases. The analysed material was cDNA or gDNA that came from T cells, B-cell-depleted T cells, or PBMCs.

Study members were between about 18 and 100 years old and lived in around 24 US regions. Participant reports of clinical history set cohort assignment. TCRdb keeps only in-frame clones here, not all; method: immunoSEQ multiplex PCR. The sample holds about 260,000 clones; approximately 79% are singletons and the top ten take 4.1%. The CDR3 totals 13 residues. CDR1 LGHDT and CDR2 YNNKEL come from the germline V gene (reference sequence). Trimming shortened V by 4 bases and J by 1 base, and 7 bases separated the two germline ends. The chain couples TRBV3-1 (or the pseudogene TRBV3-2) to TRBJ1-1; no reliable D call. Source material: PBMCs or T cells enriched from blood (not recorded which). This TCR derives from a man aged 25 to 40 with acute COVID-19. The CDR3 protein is CASSRAANTEAFF. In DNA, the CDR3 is TGTGCCAGCAGCCGGGCTGCGAACACTGAAGCTTTCTTT.